This T cell receptor (beta chain) was found in a study of blood T cell repertoires in COVID-19. As for the study in general: COVID-19 samples, acute and convalescent, were from the United States, Italy and Spain. The analysed material was cDNA or gDNA that came from T cells, B-cell-depleted T cells, or PBMCs.

As processed by the authors: Counts of nucleated cells, estimated from reference gene primer amplification, were obtained. TCRdb's table, derived via immunoSEQ multiplex PCR, lists solely in-frame clones and lacks some. V and J calls and clone size come straight from that table; D and trimming were deduced from the DNA. The sample holds about 110,000 clones, under 75% seen once. From germline, CDR1 is MNHNS and CDR2 SASEGT. The CDR3 has 16 amino acids. With 3 bases removed from V and 0 bases from J, the gap between germline ends came to 11 bases. The sequence was collected from a woman in her fifties or sixties with acute or convalescent COVID-19. Sequenced: peripheral blood. The rearrangement joins TRBV6-1 to TRBJ2-2; a weak D match, TRBD1 (6 bases). Here the CDR3 reads CASSEKHRANTGELFF. CDR3 bases: TGTGCCAGCAGTGAGAAACACAGGGCGAACACCGGGGAGCTGTTTTTT.